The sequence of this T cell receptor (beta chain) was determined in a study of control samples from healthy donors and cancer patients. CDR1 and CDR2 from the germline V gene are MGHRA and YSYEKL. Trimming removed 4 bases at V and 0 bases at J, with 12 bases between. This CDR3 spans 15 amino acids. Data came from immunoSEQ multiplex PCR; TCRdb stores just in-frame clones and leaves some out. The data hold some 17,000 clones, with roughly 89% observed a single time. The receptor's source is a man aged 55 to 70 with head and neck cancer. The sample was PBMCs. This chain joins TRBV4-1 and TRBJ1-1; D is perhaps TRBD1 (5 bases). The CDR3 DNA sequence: TGCGCCAGCAGCCTCTCGGGGGGGATGAACACTGAAGCTTTCTTT. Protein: CASSLSGGMNTEAFF.